The rows below give T cell receptor beta chains drawn from one sample of a study of blood T cell repertoires in COVID-19. Libraries were prepared by immunoSEQ multiplex PCR; TCRdb keeps only in-frame clonotypes and omits some of them. The table lists more than 350,000 clones, 70% to 90% of them singletons. Source material: peripheral blood. Source of these receptors: a woman aged 25 to 39 with COVID-19, enrolled during active disease. Each CDR3 is given with its conserved first and last residue. A D gene is named only where the DNA matches it firmly. Not all rows give a size; the values are once, few, many and, for expanded clones, a class.

clone_size	v_call	cdr3_length	j_call	d_call	cdr3_aa	cdr3_nt
-	TRBV9	17	TRBJ2-1	TRBD2	CASSGTLSGSYYNEQFF	TGTGCCAGCAGCGGCACCCTAAGCGGGAGCTACTACAATGAGCAGTTCTTC
-	TRBV18	13	TRBJ1-4	-	CASSPGPKEKLFF	TGTGCCAGCTCACCGGGGCCGAAGGAAAAACTGTTTTTT
-	TRBV6-5	13	TRBJ2-2	-	CASSYERAGELFF	TGTGCCAGCAGTTACGAGCGCGCCGGGGAGCTGTTTTTT
-	TRBV5-4	16	TRBJ2-2	TRBD1	CASSSPKGAGTGELFF	TGTGCCAGCAGCTCCCCGAAGGGGGCGGGTACCGGGGAGCTGTTTTTT
-	TRBV19	15	TRBJ2-5	TRBD2	CASAGLAGRQETQYF	TGTGCCAGCGCCGGACTAGCGGGGCGCCAAGAGACCCAGTACTTC
few	TRBV27	10	TRBJ1-3	-	CASSPPAGSF	TGTGCCAGCAGCCCCCCAGCGGGCTCCTTT
-	TRBV18	14	TRBJ1-1	-	CASSPYRGDTEAFF	TGTGCCAGCTCCCCGTATAGGGGTGACACTGAAGCTTTCTTT
-	TRBV10-2	13	TRBJ1-2	-	CASSESGGYGYTF	TGCGCCAGCAGTGAGTCAGGAGGGTATGGCTACACCTTC
once	TRBV7-2	16	TRBJ2-3	TRBD2	CASSLSTSGSTDTQYF	TGTGCCAGCAGCCTCTCGACTAGCGGGAGCACAGATACGCAGTATTTT
-	TRBV7-2	15	TRBJ2-7	TRBD2	CASSVGLADPLEQYF	TGTGCCAGCAGCGTGGGACTAGCGGACCCCCTGGAGCAGTACTTC
-	TRBV4-3	16	TRBJ2-3	-	CASSQERSGRTDTQYF	TGCGCCAGCAGCCAAGAGCGCAGCGGTCGCACAGATACGCAGTATTTT
-	TRBV14	16	TRBJ1-3	-	CASSQGGHLSGNTIYF	TGTGCCAGCAGCCAAGGGGGACACCTCTCTGGAAACACCATATATTTT
-	TRBV6-1	15	TRBJ2-1	TRBD1	CASSERWDRDNEQFF	TGTGCCAGCAGTGAAAGGTGGGACAGGGACAATGAGCAGTTCTTC
once	TRBV21-1	13	TRBJ1-2	-	CASSLTGVAGYTF	TGTGCCAGCAGCCTGACAGGGGTGGCTGGCTACACCTTC
-	TRBV6-5	14	TRBJ1-3	-	CASSRGGSGNTIYF	TGTGCCAGCAGCCGCGGGGGGTCCGGAAACACCATATATTTT
-	TRBV19	17	TRBJ2-2	-	CASSMKGAVSSPGELFF	TGTGCCAGTAGTATGAAAGGAGCAGTATCTAGCCCCGGGGAGCTGTTTTTT
-	TRBV4-3	17	TRBJ2-1	TRBD2	CASSLAPAGTIGNEQFF	TGCGCCAGCAGCCTAGCTCCTGCCGGGACTATAGGCAATGAGCAGTTCTTC
-	TRBV2	16	TRBJ2-1	TRBD1	CASSASRDRAHNEQFF	TGTGCCAGCAGTGCGTCCCGGGACAGGGCCCACAATGAGCAGTTCTTC
-	TRBV7-7	16	TRBJ2-1	TRBD1	CASSLEGQGGRNEQFF	TGTGCTAGCAGCTTAGAGGGACAGGGGGGAAGGAATGAGCAGTTCTTC
-	TRBV7-2	15	TRBJ2-7	-	CASSSLDRQVYEQYF	TGTGCCAGCAGCTCACTTGATCGACAGGTCTACGAGCAGTACTTC
-	TRBV5-1	14	TRBJ1-1	TRBD1	CASTTGVENTEAFF	TGCGCCAGCACCACAGGGGTCGAGAACACTGAAGCTTTCTTT
-	TRBV9	11	TRBJ2-1	-	CASARDNEQFF	TGTGCCAGCGCGCGGGACAATGAGCAGTTCTTC
few	TRBV6-6	17	TRBJ1-6	-	CASSPRTASSYNSPLHF	TGTGCCAGCAGTCCTCGGACAGCGAGCTCCTATAATTCACCCCTCCACTTT